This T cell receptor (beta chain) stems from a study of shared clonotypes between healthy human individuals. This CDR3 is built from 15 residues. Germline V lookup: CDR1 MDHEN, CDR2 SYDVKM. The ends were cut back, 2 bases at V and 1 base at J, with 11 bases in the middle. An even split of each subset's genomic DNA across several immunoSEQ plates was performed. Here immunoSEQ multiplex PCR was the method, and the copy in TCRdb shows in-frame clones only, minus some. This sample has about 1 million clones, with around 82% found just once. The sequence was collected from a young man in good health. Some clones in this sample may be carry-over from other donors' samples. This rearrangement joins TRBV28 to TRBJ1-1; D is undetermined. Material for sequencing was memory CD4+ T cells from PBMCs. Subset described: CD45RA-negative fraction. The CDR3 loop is CASSLPGKRNTEAFF. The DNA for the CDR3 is TGTGCCAGCAGTTTACCCGGAAAAAGGAACACTGAAGCTTTCTTT.